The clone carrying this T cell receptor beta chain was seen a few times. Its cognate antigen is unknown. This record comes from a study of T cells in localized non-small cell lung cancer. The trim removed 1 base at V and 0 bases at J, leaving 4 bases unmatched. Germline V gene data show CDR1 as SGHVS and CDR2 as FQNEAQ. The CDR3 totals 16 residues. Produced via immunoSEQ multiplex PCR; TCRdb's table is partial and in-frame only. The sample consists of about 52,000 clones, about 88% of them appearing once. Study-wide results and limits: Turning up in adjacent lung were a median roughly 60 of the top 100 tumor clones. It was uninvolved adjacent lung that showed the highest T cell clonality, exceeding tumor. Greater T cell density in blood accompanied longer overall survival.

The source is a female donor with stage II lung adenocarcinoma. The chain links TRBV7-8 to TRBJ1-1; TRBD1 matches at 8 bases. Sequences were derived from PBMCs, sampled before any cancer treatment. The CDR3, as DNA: TGTGCCAGCAGCTTAGTAGGGGGACAGGTGAACACTGAAGCTTTCTTT. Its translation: CASSLVGGQVNTEAFF.